Reported below is one T cell receptor beta chain. Its cognate antigen is unknown. Sequenced by immunoSEQ multiplex PCR; TCRdb stores in-frame clones only, minus some. The table lists 100,000 to 150,000 clones, 86% of them singletons. This sample stems from a study of T cell responses to AZD1222 COVID-19 vaccine. General study findings and limits: The repertoires were collected only after the peak T cell response. Among AZD1222 vaccinees, only six or seven were seropositive at baseline. The study reported that nearly half of spike-specific TCRs target unmutated variant regions. In a largely white British group with more females than males, clonal diversity was possibly underestimated.

Trimming at V came to 0 bases and at J to 0 bases, leaving 2 bases not matched to a gene. The germline V gene encodes CDR1 MNHEY and CDR2 SVGAGI. This CDR3 has 15 residues. V and J are TRBV6-5 and TRBJ2-7; 7 nucleotides agree with TRBD1. Sample: peripheral blood, taken 28 days after the second AZD1222 dose. This TCR derives from an adult who received the AZD1222 COVID-19 vaccine. The CDR3 sequence: CASSYSNRGSYEQYF. As DNA, the CDR3 is TGTGCCAGCAGTTACTCGAACAGGGGCTCCTACGAGCAGTACTTC.